Following are 13 T cell receptor beta chains from one sample sequenced in a study of blood T cell repertoires in COVID-19. Produced via immunoSEQ multiplex PCR; TCRdb's table is partial and in-frame only. The data show 95,000 to 150,000 clones, less than 90% seen once. The material sequenced was PBMCs or T cells enriched from blood (not recorded which). These receptors were collected from a woman in her thirties who had recovered from COVID-19.

The J gene is TRBJ2-7, the V gene TRBV5-1; 8 nucleotides align to TRBD1. Losses at the gene ends were 4 bases for V and 1 base for J; bases not matched to a gene: 4. This CDR3 has 14 amino acids. The V gene's germline CDR1 is SGHRS and CDR2 YFSETQ. The chain's CDR3 is CASSIGQGSYEQYF. The CDR3 coding sequence is TGCGCCAGCAGCATAGGACAGGGTTCCTACGAGCAGTACTTC. The entire variable domain, with the rest obtained from reference TRBV5-1 and TRBJ2-7, is as follows: KAGVTQTPRYLIKTRGQQVTLSCSPISGHRSVSWYQQTPGQGLQFLFEYFSETQRNKGNFPGRFSGRQFSNSRSEMNVSTLELGDSALYLCASSIGQGSYEQYFGPGTRLTVT.

The V gene is TRBV2, the J gene TRBJ2-4; D perhaps matches TRBD2 (5 bases). The CDR3 runs 16 residues. Per germline, CDR1 SNHLY and CDR2 FYNNEI. Deletions cut 5 bases from V and 0 bases from J, with 14 bases between. CDR3 residues: CASSPMRRTAKNIQYF. CDR3 nucleotides: TGTGCCAGCAGTCCAATGAGGAGGACAGCCAAAAACATTCAGTACTTC.

The CDR3 DNA sequence: TGTGCCTGGGGACAGGGGCCTCCCTACGAGCAGTACTTC. Its translation: CAWGQGPPYEQYF. This chain connects TRBV30 to TRBJ2-7, with TRBD1 matching over 9 bases. CDR3 size: 13 residues. Germline V CDR1 and CDR2: GTSNPN, SVGIG (reference sequence). V was clipped by 5 bases and J by 2 bases; unmatched bases: 4. Combining the CDR3 with reference TRBV30 and TRBJ2-7 gives the whole variable domain SQTIHQWPATLVQPVGSPLSLECTVEGTSNPNLYWYRQAAGRGLQLLFYSVGIGQISSEVPQNLSASRPQDRQFILSSKKLLLSDSGFYLCAWGQGPPYEQYFGPGTRLTVT.

As DNA, the CDR3 is TGTGCCAGCAGCTTAGGACTAGGGAGCTCCTACGAGCAGTACTTC. It encodes CASSLGLGSSYEQYF. This chain connects TRBV7-2 to TRBJ2-7, with a weak D call TRBD2 (6 bases). Germline V gives CDR1 SGHTA, CDR2 FQGNSA. The V and J ends lost 1 base and 0 bases respectively, with 10 bases between them. This CDR3 is 15 amino acids long.

V and J are TRBV28 and TRBJ2-1, with 10 bases matching TRBD1. The germline CDR1 and CDR2 sequences are MDHEN and SYDVKM. The CDR3 totals 18 residues. V lost 3 bases, J lost 7 bases, and 15 bases stayed unmatched. The CDR3 DNA reads TGTGCCAGCAGTTTTTCGGGACAGGGGTATGGCCCTAATAATGAGCAGTTCTTC. Its translation is CASSFSGQGYGPNNEQFF.

The gene calls are TRBV5-1 and TRBJ2-7; possible D gene TRBD1, 7 bases. Germline V gene data show CDR1 as SGHRS and CDR2 as YFSETQ. The CDR3 is 16 amino acids. V lost 0 bases, J lost 2 bases, and 15 bases lay in between. This CDR3 reads CASSLGQQGRTYEQYF. CDR3 DNA sequence: TGCGCCAGCAGCTTGGGCCAACAGGGGAGGACCTACGAGCAGTACTTC. The full variable domain, with the rest looked up from reference TRBV5-1 and TRBJ2-7, is KAGVTQTPRYLIKTRGQQVTLSCSPISGHRSVSWYQQTPGQGLQFLFEYFSETQRNKGNFPGRFSGRQFSNSRSEMNVSTLELGDSALYLCASSLGQQGRTYEQYFGPGTRLTVT.

A few counts support this clone. This chain joins TRBV19 and TRBJ2-7; D may be TRBD1 (5 bases). The germline V gene has CDR1 LNHDA and CDR2 SQIVND (reference sequence). V lost 7 bases to trimming and J lost 3 bases, with 13 bases between them. There are 13 residues in the CDR3. Here the CDR3 reads CASKPQGHYEQYF. Written as DNA, the CDR3 is TGTGCCAGTAAACCCCAGGGCCACTACGAGCAGTACTTC.

The chain recombines TRBV28 with TRBJ1-6; D gene ambiguous. Germline lookup yields CDR1 MDHEN and CDR2 SYDVKM. V was cut by 10 bases and J by 1 base, with 11 bases left in between. The CDR3 consists of 14 residues. The CDR3 loop is CAIATGSYNSPLHF. DNA of the CDR3: TGTGCCATCGCCACGGGGTCCTATAATTCACCCCTCCACTTT.

In DNA, the CDR3 is TGTGCCAGCCTAGGGGGAGGCACAGATACGCAGTATTTT. Protein product: CASLGGGTDTQYF. The chain is built from TRBV12-3 or TRBV12-4 and TRBJ2-3; maybe TRBD1 (6 bases). V was clipped by 8 bases and J by 1 base, with 10 bases between them. The CDR3 is made up of 13 amino acids.

The chain joins TRBV9 to TRBJ2-1; TRBD2 matches at 9 bases. V shed 0 bases and J 5 bases; nucleotides not matched to a gene: 6. The CDR3 spans 16 residues. Germline V CDR1 and CDR2: SGDLS, YYNGEE. Here the CDR3 reads CASSVAWREGNNEQFF. The CDR3 DNA reads as TGTGCCAGCAGCGTAGCTTGGCGGGAGGGCAACAATGAGCAGTTCTTC.

For the CDR3, the DNA is TGTGCCAGTAGCTCATGGGAGGGTGGCACCGGGGAGCTGTTTTTT. Encoded protein: CASSSWEGGTGELFF. The chain uses TRBV19 and TRBJ2-2, with TRBD2 identical over 7 bases. Germline CDR1 LNHDA, CDR2 SQIVND (reference sequence). The length of the CDR3 is 15 residues. V lost 6 bases, J lost 4 bases, and 8 bases stayed unmatched. Full variable domain (outside the CDR3, taken from reference TRBV19 and TRBJ2-2): DGGITQSPKYLFRKEGQNVTLSCEQNLNHDAMYWYRQDPGQGLRLIYYSQIVNDFQKGDIAEGYSVSREKKESFPLTVTSAQKNPTAFYLCASSSWEGGTGELFFGEGSRLTVL.

The chain recombines TRBV6-1 with TRBJ1-2, with D possibly TRBD1 on 6 matching bases. This CDR3 is 11 amino acids long. From germline, CDR1 is MNHNS and CDR2 SASEGT. Trimming cost V 5 bases and J 6 bases, with 7 bases left between them. The CDR3 nucleotides are TGTGCCAGCAGTTCAGGGGATGGCTACACCTTC. It translates to CASSSGDGYTF.

The V gene is TRBV7-2, the J gene TRBJ2-7, with 9 bases that match TRBD1. The V gene end was trimmed by 6 bases and the J gene end by 0 bases; junction bases not matched to a gene: 9. The CDR3 is 16 residues long. The germline V gene has CDR1 SGHTA and CDR2 FQGNSA. CDR3 nucleotides: TGTGCCAGCAGAAACAGGGCGGGACAGGGCTCCTACGAGCAGTACTTC. This gives the protein CASRNRAGQGSYEQYF.